The rows below give T cell receptor beta chains drawn from one sample of a study of T cell clones after liver transplantation. Libraries were prepared by immunoSEQ multiplex PCR; TCRdb keeps only in-frame clonotypes and omits some of them. In the table there are about 80,000 clones, nearly 85% of which are singletons. This sample comprised CD4+ T cells from blood, obtained 45 to 47 months after liver transplant. The receptor set was obtained from a human patient who received a liver transplant. Some T cells may trace back to the graft donor. Both conserved end residues are part of each CDR3. The order of the fields is CDR3 protein, V gene, J gene.

cdr3_aa: CASSLGGAYNYGYTF
v_call: TRBV28
j_call: TRBJ1-2

cdr3_aa: CASSFPGQSYNEQFF
v_call: TRBV7-2
j_call: TRBJ2-1

cdr3_aa: CASSQQGPANYGYTF
v_call: TRBV5-6
j_call: TRBJ1-2

cdr3_aa: CASRGVAETQYF
v_call: TRBV6-1
j_call: TRBJ2-5

cdr3_aa: CASSFGQGPYNEQFF
v_call: TRBV5-8
j_call: TRBJ2-1

cdr3_aa: CASSQDAGTTNTGELFF
v_call: TRBV4-2
j_call: TRBJ2-2

cdr3_aa: CASSPDPRLAEKLFF
v_call: TRBV14
j_call: TRBJ1-4

cdr3_aa: CASSQTSGRSYEQYF
v_call: TRBV7-8
j_call: TRBJ2-7

cdr3_aa: CASSSGAWGSTYEQYF
v_call: TRBV7-9
j_call: TRBJ2-7

cdr3_aa: CASRYREGYTF
v_call: TRBV25-1
j_call: TRBJ1-2

cdr3_aa: CASSLIGPNRGGTEAFF
v_call: TRBV28
j_call: TRBJ1-1

cdr3_aa: CASINGRQFF
v_call: TRBV6-1
j_call: TRBJ2-1

cdr3_aa: CASSSIRQGYGYTF
v_call: TRBV7-9
j_call: TRBJ1-2

cdr3_aa: CASSLTSGLQETQYF
v_call: TRBV18
j_call: TRBJ2-5

cdr3_aa: CASSFRKPSNQPQHF
v_call: TRBV27
j_call: TRBJ1-5

cdr3_aa: CASSLTRINEQFF
v_call: TRBV27
j_call: TRBJ2-1